Listed below are T cell receptor beta chains from one sample, sequenced in a study of blood T cell repertoires in COVID-19. Here immunoSEQ multiplex PCR was the method, and the copy in TCRdb shows in-frame clones only, minus some. The sample contains about 220,000 clones, 75% to 85% of which appear only once. The sample taken for sequencing was peripheral blood. These receptors were collected from a middle-aged man with active or convalescent COVID-19. Each CDR3 is given with its conserved first and last residue. Fields, in order: clone size, D gene, J gene, CDR3 length, V gene, CDR3 DNA, CDR3 protein. The D gene is left open where the match is weak. The listing skips clone size in some rows; elsewhere it reads once, few, many or a size class.

>.|.|TRBJ2-1|14|TRBV10-3
TGTGCCATCAGTGAGTGGGCAGGTAACAATGAGCAGTTCTTC
CAISEWAGNNEQFF
>once|TRBD1|TRBJ2-3|15|TRBV9
TGTGCCAGCAGCGTTTGGACAGGGTCAGCAGATACGCAGTATTTT
CASSVWTGSADTQYF
>.|.|TRBJ2-7|15|TRBV5-1
TGCGCCAGCAGCTCCGGGACAACTTTTTACTACGAGCAGTACTTC
CASSSGTTFYYEQYF
>.|.|TRBJ1-4|15|TRBV4-3
TGCGCCAGCAGCCAAGGTTGGACTCTCAATGAAAAACTGTTTTTT
CASSQGWTLNEKLFF
>once|TRBD1|TRBJ2-7|14|TRBV7-9
TGTGCCAGCAGCTCACAGGGGAAAACGGGCGAGCAGTACTTC
CASSSQGKTGEQYF
>.|TRBD1|TRBJ2-1|14|TRBV29-1
TGCAGCGGCGAAGACAGGGGGCAGTACAATGAGCAGTTCTTC
CSGEDRGQYNEQFF
>.|TRBD1|TRBJ1-2|15|TRBV4-1
TGCGTCAGCAGCCAATCGGACAGGTCGGGATATGGCTACACCTTC
CVSSQSDRSGYGYTF
>.|TRBD1|TRBJ2-5|17|TRBV5-4
TGTGCCAGCAGCTTGGGTATGGGACAGGTAGCCCCGGAGACCCAGTACTTC
CASSLGMGQVAPETQYF
>few|TRBD1|TRBJ1-5|15|TRBV23-1
TGCGCCAGCAGGATAGGGGGCGAATGGGATCAGCCCCAGCATTTT
CASRIGGEWDQPQHF
>.|.|TRBJ1-1|15|TRBV5-4
TGTGCCAGCAGCTTTCGCCCGGGAATGAACACTGAAGCTTTCTTT
CASSFRPGMNTEAFF
>.|.|TRBJ1-5|18|TRBV4-1
TGCGCCAGCAGCCAAGAACGTGGCAGTCCCTCAGGCAATCAGCCCCAGCATTTT
CASSQERGSPSGNQPQHF
>.|TRBD2|TRBJ2-2|15|TRBV27
TGTGCCAGCAAGGGACTAGCGGGGGGGACCGGGGAGCTGTTTTTT
CASKGLAGGTGELFF
>.|TRBD1|TRBJ1-3|16|TRBV5-4
TGTGCCAGCAGCGCACCCGGGACAGGGCCCGGAAACACCATATATTTT
CASSAPGTGPGNTIYF
>once|.|TRBJ2-1|14|TRBV2
TGTGCCAGCAGTGGACGGCGCGGGGTTAATGAGCAGTTCTTC
CASSGRRGVNEQFF
>.|.|TRBJ2-3|14|TRBV2
TGTGCCAGCAGCCGGGACTTATCCACAGATACGCAGTATTTT
CASSRDLSTDTQYF
>.|TRBD1|TRBJ2-1|15|TRBV9
TGTGCCAGCAGCCCCCGGGACAGGGGTTACAATGAGCAGTTCTTC
CASSPRDRGYNEQFF
>once|.|TRBJ2-7|16|TRBV5-5
TGTGCCAGCAGCCTTCGTGCGGAACAATACCCCTACGAGCAGTACTTC
CASSLRAEQYPYEQYF
>few|TRBD1|TRBJ1-5|16|TRBV7-2
TGTGCCAGCAGCTTCCCAACGGGACAGCAACCGGGGCCCCAGCATTTT
CASSFPTGQQPGPQHF
>.|.|TRBJ1-1|12|TRBV2
TGTGCCAGCAGTGACCCAGGGACTGAAGCTTTCTTT
CASSDPGTEAFF
>.|TRBD1|TRBJ1-3|16|TRBV7-9
TGTGCCAGCAGCTTACTGGACAGGCGCTCTGGAAACACCATATATTTT
CASSLLDRRSGNTIYF
>few|TRBD2|TRBJ2-7|17|TRBV27
TGTGCCAGCAGTCCCCGGGATAGCGGGGCCTCTTACTACGAGCAGTACTTC
CASSPRDSGASYYEQYF
>.|TRBD2|TRBJ2-1|15|TRBV5-4
TGTGCCAGCAGCTTGGGACTAGCGGGAGGGATCGAGCAGTTCTTC
CASSLGLAGGIEQFF
>few|.|TRBJ1-6|13|TRBV6-2/TRBV6-3
TGTGCCAGCAGCCTCTCTGGACACTCACCCCTCCACTTT
CASSLSGHSPLHF
>few|TRBD2|TRBJ2-1|14|TRBV10-3
TGTGCCATCAGTGAGGGACTAGCGGGAGATGAGCAGTTCTTC
CAISEGLAGDEQFF
>.|.|TRBJ1-4|14|TRBV7-8
TGTGCCAGCAGCTTAGGCAGGGTTAATGAAAAACTGTTTTTT
CASSLGRVNEKLFF
>.|.|TRBJ1-5|17|TRBV2
TGTGCCAGCAGTGAAAGGGGGACGGGCCATAGCAATCAGCCCCAGCATTTT
CASSERGTGHSNQPQHF
>.|.|TRBJ2-2|15|TRBV9
TGTGCCAGCAGCGTATGGGGGCAGGGTGCCGGGGAGCTGTTTTTT
CASSVWGQGAGELFF
>once|TRBD1|TRBJ2-3|15|TRBV24-1
TGTGCCACCAGTGATCCGGGACAGGGCACAGATACGCAGTATTTT
CATSDPGQGTDTQYF
>.|.|TRBJ1-4|13|TRBV2
TGTGCCAGCCAGACTGGGACTAATGAAAAACTGTTTTTT
CASQTGTNEKLFF
>.|.|TRBJ2-1|16|TRBV5-1
TGCGCCAGCAGCTTCGCAGGGCCGAGCTCCTACAATGAGCAGTTCTTC
CASSFAGPSSYNEQFF
>.|.|TRBJ2-3|12|TRBV27
TGTGCCAGCAGCACAGGGACGGATACGCAGTATTTT
CASSTGTDTQYF
>.|TRBD2|TRBJ2-1|15|TRBV10-3
TGTGCCATCAGTGACAGCAGCGGGAGCCACAATGAGCAGTTCTTC
CAISDSSGSHNEQFF
>.|.|TRBJ1-2|13|TRBV12-3/TRBV12-4
TGTGCCAGCACTGGAGAGGGAGCATATGGCTACACCTTC
CASTGEGAYGYTF
>.|.|TRBJ2-3|16|TRBV21-1
TGTGCCAGCAGCAAAGGTGTGGGCCCTAAATGGGATACGCAGTATTTT
CASSKGVGPKWDTQYF
>.|TRBD1|TRBJ2-5|14|TRBV28
TGTGCCAGCAGTTTGGACAGGGCGCAGGAGACCCAGTACTTC
CASSLDRAQETQYF
>.|.|TRBJ1-4|12|TRBV27
TGTGCCAGCAGTCAAACTAATGAAAAACTGTTTTTT
CASSQTNEKLFF
>once|.|TRBJ1-2|17|TRBV21-1
TGTGCCAGCAGCAAAGCCCACCGACAGGTCCCCAGGTTAGCCTACACCTTC
CASSKAHRQVPRLAYTF
>once|TRBD2|TRBJ2-3|17|TRBV14
TGTGCCAGCAGCCAACTCGGACTAGCGGGGGGCACAGATACGCAGTATTTT
CASSQLGLAGGTDTQYF
>.|.|TRBJ2-5|13|TRBV11-2
TGTGCCAGCAGCTTGAGGCGGCGGGAGACCCAGTACTTC
CASSLRRRETQYF
>.|TRBD1|TRBJ2-2|14|TRBV18
TGTGCCAGCTCACCCTACGACAGGGCCGGGGAGCTGTTTTTT
CASSPYDRAGELFF
>.|TRBD2|TRBJ2-2|20|TRBV19
TGTGCCAGTAGTCTAGGGGCCCTTAGCGGGAGGATCTCGAACACCGGGGAGCTGTTTTTT
CASSLGALSGRISNTGELFF
>.|TRBD2|TRBJ2-5|14|TRBV5-4
TGTGCCAGCAGCTTTATGATGTCAGCGGGAGCCCAGTACTTC
CASSFMMSAGAQYF
>once|TRBD1|TRBJ2-1|15|TRBV5-1
TGCGCCAGCAGCTTGGTGGGACAGGCCTACAATGAGCAGTTCTTC
CASSLVGQAYNEQFF
>.|.|TRBJ2-2|14|TRBV9
TGTGCCAGCAGCGGCTACTTGAACACCGGGGAGCTGTTTTTT
CASSGYLNTGELFF
>few|.|TRBJ1-1|8|TRBV7-9
TGTGCCAGCACCCCTCCCACTTTT
CASTPPTF
>.|TRBD1|TRBJ2-6|18|TRBV6-1
TGTGCCAGCAGTGACCCGGGACAGGGGATTGCTGGGGCCAACGTCCTGACTTTC
CASSDPGQGIAGANVLTF
>.|.|TRBJ2-3|17|TRBV5-1
TGCGCCAGCAGCTTGCAGGGAGGCCCAAAATACACAGATACGCAGTATTTT
CASSLQGGPKYTDTQYF
>.|.|TRBJ1-6|13|TRBV19
TGTGCCAGTAGTATCGGTTATAATTCACCCCTCCACTTT
CASSIGYNSPLHF
>few|TRBD1|TRBJ1-6|17|TRBV4-2
TGTGCCAGCAGCCAAGATTCGGTCAGGGGGCGTCGTTCACCCCTCCACTTT
CASSQDSVRGRRSPLHF
>.|.|TRBJ1-5|12|TRBV7-9
TGTGCCAGCAGCCAAGGGGTTCAGCCCCAGCATTTT
CASSQGVQPQHF
>.|TRBD1|TRBJ1-2|15|TRBV9
TGTGCCAGCAGCGTAGTTGAGACAGGGATGTATGGCTACACCTTC
CASSVVETGMYGYTF